This TCR beta chain came from a study of blood T cell repertoires in COVID-19. Original processing notes: Estimated nucleated cell counts came from reference gene primer amplification. The repertoire was sequenced with immunoSEQ multiplex PCR; TCRdb's copy has only in-frame clones and lacks some. That table gives V, J and clone size, and the DNA gave D and trimming. The table shows around 63,000 clones, with around 90% occurring only once. Per germline, CDR1 MNHNY and CDR2 SVGAGI (reference sequence). CDR3 length: 16 amino acids. Germline trimming cut 0 bases from V and 0 bases from J; bases unmatched to any gene: 2.

The sample comprised peripheral blood. This chain links TRBV6-6 with TRBJ1-5, with 7 bases fitting TRBD1. The source of this sequence is a woman at least 80 years old with active COVID-19. The CDR3 bases are TGTGCCAGCAGTTACTCGACAGGGACTAGCAATCAGCCCCAGCATTTT. Encoded protein: CASSYSTGTSNQPQHF.